These 30 T cell receptor beta chains share one sample of origin, sequenced in a study of blood T cells in healthy people across ages. It was with a sample-barcoded 5' primer and a J-beta primer mix that a second PCR of roughly 7 to 12 cycles was run. MiXCR was run by TCRdb on the 5' RACE reads, yielding one entry per CDR3 protein. This sample has under 700,000 distinct CDR3 sequences; 24% occur once, and the top ten carry around 10%. The sample also formed part of further work on T cells of mothers and their children.

Sequencing input: blood. The receptor set was obtained from a boy between 10 and 17 years old in good health.

This clonotype has a handful of counts. This sequence joins TRBV6-2 or TRBV6-3 and TRBJ1-6; D not resolved. CDR1 is MNHEY and CDR2 is SVGEGT in the germline V gene. Trimming pared 7 bases from V and 0 bases from J, leaving 10 bases between. The CDR3 loop spans 15 amino acids. The CDR3: CASNDKSSYNSPLHF. DNA of the CDR3: TGTGCCAGCAACGACAAATCCTCCTATAATTCACCCCTCCACTTT.

The CDR3 loop is CASSSSGDEQFF. The CDR3 region has the DNA TGTGCCAGCAGCTCTAGTGGGGATGAGCAGTTCTTC. The J gene is TRBJ2-1, the V gene TRBV9, with D uncertain. Germline assignment: CDR1 SGDLS and CDR2 YYNGEE. With 4 bases removed from V and 8 bases from J, the gap between germline ends came to 10 bases. The CDR3 covers 12 residues. The variable domain in full, with the rest retrieved from reference TRBV9 and TRBJ2-1, is DSGVTQTPKHLITATGQRVTLRCSPRSGDLSVYWYQQSLDQGLQFLIQYYNGEERAKGNILERFSAQQFPDLHSELNLSSLELGDSALYFCASSSSGDEQFFGPGTRLTVL.

This clonotype was detected only a few times. The DNA of the CDR3 is TGTGCCAGCAGAGGGCGGCCTGGGGTTGGGGAGCAGTACTTC. This codes for CASRGRPGVGEQYF. The chain employs TRBV7-2 and TRBJ2-5; the D gene is possibly TRBD2 (5 bases). The germline CDR1 and CDR2 sequences are SGHTA and FQGNSA. CDR3 length: 14 amino acids. V was cut by 6 bases and J by 11 bases, with 22 bases left in between.

The chain couples TRBV29-1 to TRBJ1-1; 9 bases fit TRBD1. Per germline, CDR1 SQVTM and CDR2 ANQGSEA. The CDR3 consists of 14 residues. With V trimmed by 6 bases and J by 1 base, 6 bases remained unmatched. The CDR3 DNA is TGCAGCGTCTGGGGGGACAGGGAGAACACTGAAGCTTTCTTT. It encodes CSVWGDRENTEAFF.

This clonotype was seen a few times. The chain joins TRBV20-1 to TRBJ2-3, with D perhaps matching TRBD1 or TRBD2 (5 bases each). The ends were cut back, 5 bases at V and 8 bases at J, with 11 bases in the middle. The CDR3 covers 11 residues. Germline CDR1 DFQATT, CDR2 SNEGSKA (reference sequence). DNA of the CDR3: TGCAGTGCTGGGACGGCGGGTACGCAGTATTTT. It codes for CSAGTAGTQYF.

This chain links TRBV28 with TRBJ2-7; 7 bases line up with TRBD2. V lost 4 bases and J lost 1; bases outside the gene matches: 10. The CDR3 runs to 16 residues. The germline gives CDR1 MDHEN, CDR2 SYDVKM. This CDR3 is CASSSATSVYSYEQYF. The CDR3 DNA reads TGTGCCAGCAGTTCGGCCACTAGCGTTTATTCCTACGAGCAGTACTTC. Together with reference TRBV28 and TRBJ2-7, the CDR3 gives the full variable domain: DVKVTQSSRYLVKRTGEKVFLECVQDMDHENMFWYRQDPGLGLRLIYFSYDVKMKEKGDIPEGYSVSREKKERFSLILESASTNQTSMYLCASSSATSVYSYEQYFGPGTRLTVT.

J is TRBJ1-2 and V is TRBV5-5; D not resolved. The germline V gene encodes CDR1 SGHKS and CDR2 YYEKEE (reference sequence). This CDR3 has 15 amino acids. Trimming took 3 bases from V and 4 from J, leaving 16 bases between them. CDR3 DNA: TGTGCCAGCAGCTCTCCGCCCTCGGGATCCTATGGCTACACCTTC. Translating gives CASSSPPSGSYGYTF.

This sequence joins TRBV29-1 and TRBJ2-7; 10 bases fit TRBD1. V lost 7 bases to trimming and J lost 5 bases; unmatched junction nucleotides: 5. Germline V lookup: CDR1 SQVTM, CDR2 ANQGSEA. The CDR3 has 12 residues. Here the CDR3 DNA reads TGCAGCGGGGGACAGGGGATCAACGAGCAGTACTTC. Protein product: CSGGQGINEQYF.

This clonotype appeared many times. This rearrangement joins TRBV2 to TRBJ1-1; D not resolved. Germline lookup yields CDR1 SNHLY and CDR2 FYNNEI. The germline V and J ends were trimmed by 6 bases and 1 base, with 9 bases remaining between them. The CDR3 is made up of 13 amino acids. The CDR3: CASRLGRNTEAFF. CDR3 DNA sequence: TGTGCCAGCAGACTGGGCAGGAACACTGAAGCTTTCTTT.

This clonotype showed up just a few times. The V gene is TRBV4-3, the J gene TRBJ2-5, with D perhaps matching TRBD2 (6 bases). Per the germline V gene, CDR1 is LGHNA and CDR2 is YSLEER. The CDR3 runs to 16 residues. Trimming took 1 base from V and 4 from J, leaving 16 bases between them. The CDR3 here is CASSQGVAGSRETQYF. In nucleotides, the CDR3 is TGCGCCAGCAGCCAAGGGGTCGCGGGGAGCCGAGAGACCCAGTACTTC.

Details on this clonotype: Mismatch with germline at one junction end may stem from a read error. V gene TRBV3-1 combines with J gene TRBJ2-5; 9 bases are a match to TRBD2. Germline V gene sequence: CDR1 LGHDT, CDR2 YNNKEL (reference sequence). The CDR3 is 15 residues long. The CDR3 spells CAGSQVIAGEETQYF. CDR3 DNA: TGTGCCGGCAGCCAAGTGATAGCGGGGGAGGAGACCCAGTACTTC.

This sequence joins TRBV18 and TRBJ2-6; a possible D gene is TRBD1 (6 bases). CDR3 size: 17 residues. Germline V CDR1 and CDR2: KGHSH, LQKENI. V was shortened by 5 bases and J by 0 bases, with 14 bases between the two germline ends. The CDR3 loop reads CASSAGTPSSGANVLTF. CDR3 nucleotides: TGTGCCAGCTCAGCCGGGACACCGAGCTCTGGGGCCAACGTCCTGACTTTC.

Only a few counts were recorded for this clonotype. The chain employs TRBV4-1 and TRBJ2-7; a weak D match, TRBD1 (6 bases). The CDR3 is 16 amino acids. Germline CDR1 and CDR2: MGHRA and YSYEKL. Trimming stripped 4 bases from V and 6 bases from J, with 22 bases between. The CDR3 reads CASSLTQQGKGGEQYF. The CDR3, as DNA: TGCGCCAGCAGCCTAACTCAACAGGGTAAAGGGGGCGAGCAGTACTTC.

DNA for the CDR3: TGTGCCAGTTTTTCAGGTGGAAAACTGTTTTTT. Its translation is CASFSGGKLFF. The rearrangement links TRBV2 to TRBJ1-4; no firm D call. The CDR3 consists of 11 residues. Germline lookup yields CDR1 SNHLY and CDR2 FYNNEI. Trimming removed 9 bases at V and 10 bases at J, with 12 bases between.

There are a few counts of this clonotype. V gene TRBV29-1 combines with J gene TRBJ1-5; possibly TRBD1 for D (6 bases). With 4 bases removed from V and 1 base from J, the gap between germline ends came to 14 bases. The CDR3 contains 15 residues. Germline V gene lookup returns CDR1 SQVTM and CDR2 ANQGSEA. In DNA form, the CDR3 reads TGCAGCGTTGCCCCCGGCAGGGGAAGCAATCAGCCCCAGCATTTT. It yields the protein CSVAPGRGSNQPQHF.

The J gene is TRBJ2-7, the V gene TRBV7-9; D call uncertain. Germline CDR1 reads SEHNR; CDR2 reads FQNEAQ (reference sequence). V was shortened by 1 base and J by 5 bases, with 9 bases between the two germline ends. The CDR3 is made up of 13 amino acids. As DNA, the CDR3 is TGTGCCAGCAGCTTAGAAACTACCAACGAGCAGTACTTC. This encodes CASSLETTNEQYF.

DNA for the CDR3: TGCAGCGTTGAATCTCTGGCCAAAGGCTACACCTTC. Protein sequence: CSVESLAKGYTF. The J gene is TRBJ1-2, the V gene TRBV29-1; no clear D gene. Trimming shortened V by 2 bases and J by 8 bases, and 12 bases separated the two germline ends. CDR3 size: 12 residues. The V gene's germline CDR1 is SQVTM and CDR2 ANQGSEA.

CDR3 amino acids: CASSVSGGYEQYF. Here the CDR3 DNA reads TGCGCCAGCAGCGTATCAGGGGGCTACGAGCAGTACTTC. V is TRBV5-1 and J is TRBJ2-7; 7 bases are shared with TRBD1. Trimming removed 4 bases from V and 3 bases from J; junction bases left unmatched: 4. The germline CDR1 and CDR2 sequences are SGHRS and YFSETQ. CDR3 length: 13 residues. Looking up the rest from reference TRBV5-1 and TRBJ2-7 gives the full variable domain: KAGVTQTPRYLIKTRGQQVTLSCSPISGHRSVSWYQQTPGQGLQFLFEYFSETQRNKGNFPGRFSGRQFSNSRSEMNVSTLELGDSALYLCASSVSGGYEQYFGPGTRLTVT.

The genes are TRBV27 and TRBJ2-7; TRBD2 might be the D (5 bases). Germline V gene lookup returns CDR1 MNHEY and CDR2 SMNVEV (reference sequence). Trimming left V 2 bases short and J 3 bases short, with 11 bases between. The CDR3 contains 14 residues. CDR3 DNA: TGTGCCAGCAGTTTAATGGGAGACTTCTACGAGCAGTACTTC. It codes for CASSLMGDFYEQYF.

The V and J genes are TRBV5-1 and TRBJ1-1; weak D call: TRBD1 (5 bases). The CDR3 contains 16 residues. V lost 3 bases and J lost 1, with 16 bases in between. Per the germline V gene, CDR1 is SGHRS and CDR2 is YFSETQ. The CDR3 region has the DNA TGCGCCAGCAGCTGGGGGAATCTTACAGGGAACACTGAAGCTTTCTTT. Its protein product is CASSWGNLTGNTEAFF.

This clonotype was seen repeatedly, ten times or more. The chain recombines TRBV28 with TRBJ2-3; D remains unclear. This CDR3 region has 11 residues. With 5 bases removed from V and 6 bases from J, the gap between germline ends came to 6 bases. The germline V gene has CDR1 MDHEN and CDR2 SYDVKM. The CDR3 nucleotides read TGTGCCAGCAGTGTGGGGGATACGCAGTATTTT. Protein product: CASSVGDTQYF. Filled out from reference TRBV28 and TRBJ2-3, the complete variable domain reads DVKVTQSSRYLVKRTGEKVFLECVQDMDHENMFWYRQDPGLGLRLIYFSYDVKMKEKGDIPEGYSVSREKKERFSLILESASTNQTSMYLCASSVGDTQYFGPGTRLTVL.

At least ten counts were recorded for this clonotype. This rearrangement joins TRBV5-1 to TRBJ2-2; TRBD2 is a possible D gene (7 bases). Looked up from germline, CDR1 is SGHRS and CDR2 is YFSETQ. The CDR3 is 15 amino acids. V was clipped by 4 bases and J by 7 bases, with 17 bases between them. The CDR3 DNA sequence: TGCGCCAGCAGCGCGGGACTACTGACAGGCGGGGAGCTGTTTTTT. This sequence encodes CASSAGLLTGGELFF.

The chain has TRBV2 and TRBJ2-5, with a possible D match to TRBD2 (6 bases). The J call is doubtful: the DNA matches TRBJ2-1 better. Germline values: CDR1 SNHLY, CDR2 FYNNEI. The CDR3 has 14 amino acids. Written as DNA, the CDR3 is TGTGCCAGCAGAAGCGGGTCTCATTACAATGAGCAGTTCTTC. Translation gives CASRSGSHYNEQFF.

The chain's CDR3 is CASSFWGPEVADTQYF. CDR3 coding DNA: TGTGCCAGCAGCTTCTGGGGGCCGGAAGTCGCAGATACGCAGTATTTT. The chain recombines TRBV5-6 with TRBJ2-3; D might be TRBD1 (6 bases). Trimming stripped 2 bases from V and 4 bases from J, with 17 bases between. The CDR3 has 16 residues. Looked up from germline, CDR1 is SGHDT and CDR2 is YYEEEE.

This clonotype was recorded a few times. J is TRBJ1-5 and V is TRBV28; D ambiguous. CDR1 is MDHEN and CDR2 is SYDVKM in the germline V gene. Trimming pared 5 bases from V and 4 bases from J, leaving 3 bases between. The length of the CDR3 is 11 residues. CDR3 protein: CASSPNQPQHF. CDR3 in DNA: TGTGCCAGCAGTCCAAATCAGCCCCAGCATTTT. The entire variable domain, with the rest obtained from reference TRBV28 and TRBJ1-5, is as follows: DVKVTQSSRYLVKRTGEKVFLECVQDMDHENMFWYRQDPGLGLRLIYFSYDVKMKEKGDIPEGYSVSREKKERFSLILESASTNQTSMYLCASSPNQPQHFGDGTRLSIL.

This clonotype appeared a few times. The chain has TRBV20-1 and TRBJ2-5, with a weak D call TRBD2 (5 bases). Looked up from germline, CDR1 is DFQATT and CDR2 is SNEGSKA (reference sequence). V lost 1 base, J lost 9 bases, and 18 bases lay in between. CDR3 length equals 14 residues. This chain's CDR3 is CSARALFGPGAQYF. In DNA form, the CDR3 reads TGCAGTGCTAGAGCCCTTTTTGGTCCCGGGGCCCAGTACTTC.

In its sample, this clonotype was seen a few times. The chain joins TRBV12-3 or TRBV12-4 to TRBJ1-2, with TRBD1 as a possible D gene (6 bases). V was shortened by 5 bases and J by 8 bases, with 9 bases between the two germline ends. This CDR3 is built from 11 residues. The CDR3 DNA follows: TGTGCCAGCAGTAGGGGGACCGGCTACACCTTC. It specifies CASSRGTGYTF.

This clonotype occurred a few times. The chain joins TRBV6-6 to TRBJ2-1; tentative D call: TRBD2 (5 bases). This CDR3 has 15 residues. Germline CDR1 reads MNHNY; CDR2 reads SVGAGI (reference sequence). Deletions cut 6 bases from V and 0 bases from J, with 12 bases between. The CDR3 DNA reads TGTGCCAGCAGCACTACTAGTGTCTCCTACAATGAGCAGTTCTTC. Amino acids: CASSTTSVSYNEQFF.

Only a few counts were recorded for this clonotype. The chain couples TRBV29-1 to TRBJ2-1; D may be TRBD2 (5 bases). The ends were cut back, 4 bases at V and 3 bases at J, with 10 bases in the middle. The CDR3 runs 13 residues. Germline values: CDR1 SQVTM, CDR2 ANQGSEA. The chain's CDR3 is CSVVAPNYNEQFF. CDR3 bases: TGCAGCGTTGTAGCGCCTAACTACAATGAGCAGTTCTTC.

The chain couples TRBV12-3 or TRBV12-4 to TRBJ2-1, with unresolved D. This CDR3 comprises 9 residues. CDR3 region: CACGNEQFF. The DNA for the CDR3 is TGTGCGTGCGGTAATGAGCAGTTCTTC.